The 25 T cell receptor beta chains below all came from one sample that was sequenced in a study of breast tumors, draining lymph nodes, adjacent tissues. The lymph nodes were axillary draining lymph nodes from breast cancer patients. TCRdb ran MiXCR on the multiplex PCR reads and lists one entry per CDR3 protein. The repertoire includes about 270,000 distinct CDR3 sequences, around 30% of them detected once, and more than 0.95% sits in the top ten. Sequenced: axillary lymph node tissue. The receptors were sampled from a female donor with breast cancer. Some clones in this sample may be carry-over from other donors' samples.

This clonotype has a count of ten or more. The chain uses TRBV12-3 or TRBV12-4 and TRBJ2-2; D might be TRBD2 (5 bases). This CDR3 contains 14 residues. The germline V and J ends were trimmed by 7 bases and 2 bases, with 11 bases remaining between them. CDR3 DNA sequence: TGTGCCAGCACCCCGGGGAGCAACACCGGGGAGCTGTTTTTT. As protein: CASTPGSNTGELFF.

The chain couples TRBV7-9 to TRBJ1-3; no clear D gene. V was pared by 4 bases and J by 0 bases, with 10 bases between. CDR1 is SEHNR, CDR2 FQNEAQ, per germline (reference sequence). The length of the CDR3 is 15 residues. The CDR3 nucleotides are TGTGCCAGCAGCTCGCCGTCTTACTCTGGAAACACCATATATTTT. It yields the protein CASSSPSYSGNTIYF.

Notes on this clonotype: This may be a read error: a much more frequent sequence differs by one nucleotide. The chain links TRBV6-6 to TRBJ2-1, with 14 bases matching TRBD2. Germline CDR1 MNHNY, CDR2 SVGAGI (reference sequence). This CDR3 contains 16 residues. The CDR3 sequence is CASSFLGLAGDNGQFF. The CDR3 region has the DNA TGTGCCAGCAGTTTCCTGGGACTAGCGGGAGACAATGGGCAGTTCTTC.

In its sample, this clonotype was seen many times. This chain links TRBV2 with TRBJ2-7, with TRBD1 matching 7 bases. In germline, CDR1 is SNHLY, CDR2 FYNNEI. Trimming took 8 bases from V and 5 from J; bases not matched to a gene: 12. The CDR3 loop spans 14 amino acids. This CDR3 reads CASQTGPYPDEQYF. The CDR3 DNA reads TGTGCCAGCCAGACAGGGCCCTATCCTGACGAGCAGTACTTC.

The V gene is TRBV29-1, the J gene TRBJ1-1; unclear D gene. The germline V and J ends were trimmed by 6 bases and 1 base, with 9 bases remaining between them. This CDR3 has 12 residues. The germline gives CDR1 SQVTM, CDR2 ANQGSEA. This chain's CDR3 is CSVRTGNTEAFF. DNA for the CDR3: TGCAGCGTCCGGACGGGGAACACTGAAGCTTTCTTT.

The CDR3: CASSPSGGLEQYF. In DNA form, the CDR3 reads TGTGCCAGCAGCCCTTCGGGAGGACTCGAGCAGTACTTC. The V call is TRBV7-9, the J call TRBJ2-7, with 7 bases identical to TRBD2. The germline CDR1 and CDR2 sequences are SEHNR and FQNEAQ (reference sequence). V was pared by 5 bases and J by 6 bases, with 7 bases of the junction left unmatched. The CDR3 consists of 13 residues.

As concerns this clonotype: Given a much more abundant clone one base away, this may be a read error. This chain uses TRBV7-9 with TRBJ2-1; D ambiguous. V shed 5 bases and J shed 2 bases, with 28 bases lying between them. The CDR3 spans 20 residues. The germline CDR1 and CDR2 sequences are SEHNR and FQNEAQ (reference sequence). This chain's CDR3 is CASSVVELNLWPNPYNEQFF. DNA of the CDR3: TGTGCCAGCAGCGTGGTTGAGTTGAATTTATGGCCCAACCCCTACAATGAGCAGTTCTTC.

This clonotype appeared many times. The J gene is TRBJ2-7, the V gene TRBV20-1, with 14 bases identical to TRBD2. The CDR3 contains 15 residues. The V gene end was trimmed by 0 bases and the J gene end by 7 bases; junction bases not matched to a gene: 5. The V gene's germline CDR1 is DFQATT and CDR2 SNEGSKA (reference sequence). The CDR3 protein is CSARDLTSGRGEQYF. The DNA of the CDR3 is TGCAGTGCTAGAGATCTGACTAGCGGGAGGGGTGAGCAGTACTTC.

This chain uses TRBV7-2 with TRBJ1-2; 7 bases are shared with TRBD1. This CDR3 is built from 14 residues. Germline V gene data show CDR1 as SGHTA and CDR2 as FQGNSA. With V trimmed by 2 bases and J by 6 bases, 6 bases remained unmatched. The CDR3, as DNA: TGTGCCAGCAGCTTATCGAGGGGGCTGGATGGCTACACCTTC. Residues: CASSLSRGLDGYTF.

This clonotype was detected a few times. This may arise from a read error, as a much more abundant clone is one base away. V usage is TRBV7-9 and J usage is TRBJ1-4; 7 positions agree with TRBD1. The CDR3 totals 15 residues. The germline V gene has CDR1 SEHNR and CDR2 FQNEAQ (reference sequence). DNA of the CDR3: TGTGCCAGCAGCAAACGACAGGGTCGAGCTGAAAAACTGCTTTTT. Its translation: CASSKRQGRAEKLLF. Using reference TRBV7-9 and TRBJ1-4 for the parts outside the CDR3, the full variable domain is DTGVSQNPRHKITKRGQNVTFRCDPISEHNRLYWYRQTLGQGPEFLTYFQNEAQLEKSRLLSDRFSAERPKGSFSTLEIQRTEQGDSAMYLCASSKRQGRAEKLLFGSGTQLSVL.

This clonotype was observed at least ten times. The V gene is TRBV19, the J gene TRBJ2-2; D ambiguous. The V gene's germline CDR1 is LNHDA and CDR2 SQIVND (reference sequence). V lost 2 bases and J 1 base, leaving 5 bases between the germline ends. The CDR3 extends over 14 amino acids. The CDR3 here is CASSITWNTGELFF. For the CDR3, the DNA is TGTGCCAGTAGTATAACCTGGAACACCGGGGAGCTGTTTTTT.

This clonotype appeared a few times. The chain has TRBV18 and TRBJ2-5; 9 nucleotides agree with TRBD2. This CDR3 has 15 residues. The J segment lost 5 bases and the V segment lost 2 bases, leaving 6 bases of the junction unmatched. Per the germline V gene, CDR1 is KGHSH and CDR2 is LQKENI. CDR3 region: CASSPGLAGYETQYF. DNA of the CDR3: TGTGCCAGCTCACCAGGGCTAGCGGGATATGAGACCCAGTACTTC.

This clonotype was seen repeatedly, ten times or more. The gene calls are TRBV15 and TRBJ2-5, with D hard to call. The V end lost 0 bases, the J end lost 1 base, and 9 bases lay between the germline ends. Germline V gene lookup returns CDR1 LNHNV and CDR2 YYDKDF (reference sequence). The CDR3 spans 15 residues. CDR3 sequence reads: CATSRDVGRQETQYF. The CDR3 nucleotides read TGTGCCACCAGCAGAGATGTCGGGCGCCAAGAGACCCAGTACTTC.

There are many counts of this clonotype. The rearrangement links TRBV7-6 to TRBJ1-3; D is ambiguous. The V end lost 1 base, the J end lost 1 base, and 11 bases lay between the germline ends. CDR1 SGHVS and CDR2 FNYEAQ come from the germline V gene. This CDR3 spans 16 amino acids. CDR3: CASSLEGSTSGNTIYF. The DNA of the CDR3 is TGTGCCAGCAGCTTAGAGGGCAGCACATCTGGAAACACCATATATTTT.

This clonotype showed up many times. The chain employs TRBV7-2 and TRBJ2-7; 12 bases are a match to TRBD2. V lost 4 bases, J lost 2 bases, and 18 bases stayed unmatched. The CDR3 extends over 20 amino acids. Germline V gene lookup returns CDR1 SGHTA and CDR2 FQGNSA. This chain's CDR3 is CASSSPGTQARTSGTYEQYF. The CDR3, as DNA: TGTGCCAGCAGCTCCCCCGGGACACAAGCTCGGACTAGCGGGACCTACGAGCAGTACTTC.

This clonotype was counted many times. This chain uses TRBV5-6 with TRBJ2-5; perhaps TRBD2 as D (5 bases). CDR1 SGHDT and CDR2 YYEEEE come from the germline V gene. The V end was cut by 0 bases, the J end by 6 bases, with 21 bases between. The CDR3 runs 17 residues. CDR3 in DNA: TGTGCCAGCAGCTTGGGAATTAGCGAGGCCCAGTGGAAGACCCAGTACTTC. Translated: CASSLGISEAQWKTQYF.

This clonotype was seen at least ten times. The chain joins TRBV20-1 to TRBJ1-4, with D unresolved. This CDR3 comprises 13 residues. The V end was cut by 5 bases, the J end by 8 bases, with 15 bases between. Germline CDR1 and CDR2: DFQATT and SNEGSKA (reference sequence). CDR3 DNA: TGCAGTGCTCGAACGGGCAGTCTGGAAAAACTGTTTTTT. The encoded protein is CSARTGSLEKLFF.

Worth noting for this clonotype: The conserved phenylalanine or tryptophan is not found at the CDR3 terminus, so this likely reflects a read error. CDR3 protein: CASTRTSGRVYNEQFS. CDR3 bases: TGTGCCAGTACCCGTACTAGCGGGAGAGTCTACAATGAGCAGTTCTCC. This chain joins TRBV19 and TRBJ2-1, with 11 positions matching TRBD2. The germline V gene encodes CDR1 LNHDA and CDR2 SQIVND (reference sequence). Trimming removed 7 bases from V and 3 bases from J; junction bases left unmatched: 8. The CDR3 consists of 16 residues.

Comments on this clonotype: This may be a read error: a much more frequent sequence differs by one nucleotide. V usage is TRBV7-2 and J usage is TRBJ2-7; D possibly corresponds to TRBD2 (5 bases). The germline CDR1 and CDR2 sequences are SGHTA and FQGNSA. Trimming left V 3 bases short and J 0 bases short, with 18 bases between. The CDR3 sequence is 17 residues long. In DNA, the CDR3 is TGTGCCAGCAGCTTGAATCCCGCGGGTCCCAACTCCTACGAGCAGTACTTC. Its protein is CASSLNPAGPNSYEQYF.

Points on this clonotype: This sequence may be a read error, since a much larger clone differs from it by one base. The V and J genes are TRBV19 and TRBJ2-7, with a possible D match to TRBD1 (6 bases). Germline CDR1 reads LNHDA; CDR2 reads SQIVND (reference sequence). The CDR3 totals 13 residues. CDR3 loop: CAGSRQETYEQYF. The CDR3 DNA reads as TGTGCCGGTAGCCGACAGGAGACCTACGAGCAGTACTTC.

This clonotype appeared many times. This CDR3 is CASSLGSGPGNTIYF. In DNA, the CDR3 is TGTGCCAGCAGCCTCGGCTCAGGGCCCGGAAACACCATATATTTT. V is TRBV7-3 and J is TRBJ1-3, with D possibly matching TRBD1 (5 bases). Trimming took 5 bases from V and 4 from J, leaving 15 bases between them. Germline assignment: CDR1 SGHTA and CDR2 FQGTGA. This CDR3 is built from 15 residues. The variable domain in full, with the rest retrieved from reference TRBV7-3 and TRBJ1-3, is GAGVSQTPSNKVTEKGKYVELRCDPISGHTALYWYRQSLGQGPEFLIYFQGTGAADDSGLPNDRFFAVRPEGSVSTLKIQRTERGDSAVYLCASSLGSGPGNTIYFGEGSWLTVV.

With respect to this clonotype: Germline is not matched at one junction end, which may reflect a read error. This sequence joins TRBV5-1 and TRBJ2-5; 12 bases are a match to TRBD2. This CDR3 comprises 19 residues. CDR1 is SGHRS, CDR2 YFSETQ, per germline. The CDR3 bases are TGCGCCAGCATCTTGGAGCTAGCGGGAGGGCCCGGGGGGCAAGAGACCCAGTACTTC. Translation: CASILELAGGPGGQETQYF.

The chain uses TRBV9 and TRBJ2-6; tentatively, D is TRBD1 (5 bases). Germline CDR1 SGDLS, CDR2 YYNGEE. The CDR3 has 16 amino acids. The V end was cut by 0 bases, the J end by 4 bases, with 11 bases between. DNA for the CDR3: TGTGCCAGCAGCGTAGATAGTGGGGCCGGGGCCAACGTCCTGACTTTC. Translation gives CASSVDSGAGANVLTF. Filled out from reference TRBV9 and TRBJ2-6, the complete variable domain reads DSGVTQTPKHLITATGQRVTLRCSPRSGDLSVYWYQQSLDQGLQFLIQYYNGEERAKGNILERFSAQQFPDLHSELNLSSLELGDSALYFCASSVDSGAGANVLTFGAGSRLTVL.

The count of this clonotype is one. The chain links TRBV29-1 to TRBJ1-2; no clear D gene. The germline V and J ends were trimmed by 3 bases and 8 bases, with 10 bases remaining between them. The CDR3 loop spans 11 amino acids. Germline CDR1 SQVTM, CDR2 ANQGSEA. CDR3 loop: CSVDRTIGYTF. The DNA for the CDR3 is TGCAGCGTTGACAGGACTATCGGCTACACCTTC.

In regard to this clonotype: A much bigger clone sits one base away, suggesting this may be a read error. CDR3 sequence (DNA): TGTGCCAGCAGTCTCCCTGGGGGCGCGTACAATGAGCAGTCCTTC. As protein: CASSLPGGAYNEQSF. The rearrangement links TRBV6-5 to TRBJ2-1, with TRBD1 as a possible D gene (6 bases). This CDR3 spans 15 amino acids. Germline CDR1 reads MNHEY; CDR2 reads SVGAGI.